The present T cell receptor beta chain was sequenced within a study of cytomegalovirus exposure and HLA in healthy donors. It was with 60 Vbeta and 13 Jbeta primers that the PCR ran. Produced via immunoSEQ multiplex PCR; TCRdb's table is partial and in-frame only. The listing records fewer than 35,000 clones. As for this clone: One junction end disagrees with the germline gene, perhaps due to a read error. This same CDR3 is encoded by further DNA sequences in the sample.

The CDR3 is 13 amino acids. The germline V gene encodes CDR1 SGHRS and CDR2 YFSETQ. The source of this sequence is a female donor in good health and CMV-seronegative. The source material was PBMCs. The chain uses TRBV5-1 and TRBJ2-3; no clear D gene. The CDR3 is CASSSIHTDTQYF. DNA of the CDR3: TGCGCCAGCAGCTCCATACACACAGATACGCAGTACTTT.